This T cell receptor (beta chain) is from a study of T cell responses to AZD1222 COVID-19 vaccine. The CDR3 is made up of 14 amino acids. J lost 5 bases, V lost 6 bases, and 7 bases had no gene match. CDR1 MNHEY and CDR2 SVGAGI come from the germline V gene. Study-level results: Breadth and depth of Spike-specific TCRs rose after two AZD1222 doses.

To note about this clone: Its antigen is unknown.

The method was immunoSEQ multiplex PCR; TCRdb's version includes in-frame clones alone and lacks a portion of them. In the table there are 150,000 to 200,000 clones, around 93% of which are singletons. J is TRBJ2-5 and V is TRBV6-5, with TRBD1 matching 9 bases. The source was peripheral blood, collected on day 0 of AZD1222 vaccination. This TCR was sampled from an adult in good health. CDR3 DNA sequence: TGTGCCAGCAGCCACAGGGGGCGCGGGGAGACCCAGTACTTC. Protein: CASSHRGRGETQYF.